This T cell receptor (beta chain) originates from a study of blood T cell repertoires in COVID-19. About the research overall: Acute-phase and convalescent COVID-19 samples originated in the United States, Italy and Spain. The analysed material was cDNA or gDNA that came from T cells, B-cell-depleted T cells, or PBMCs.

Original processing notes: Estimation of nucleated cell counts relied on the amplification of reference gene primers. Generated by immunoSEQ multiplex PCR, the TCRdb table keeps only in-frame clones and is missing some. V, J and clone size are those of that table, while D and trimming were read from the DNA. The profile shows tens of thousands of clones, 84% of them singletons. V was clipped by 0 bases and J by 4 bases, with 15 bases between them. Germline CDR1 is LGHDT and CDR2 is YNNKEL (reference sequence). This CDR3 has 16 amino acids. The receptor comes from a human donor in a cohort sampled during active COVID-19. The sequenced sample consisted of peripheral blood. The V and J genes are TRBV3-1 (or the pseudogene TRBV3-2) and TRBJ1-2; D remains unclear. This CDR3 reads CASSQDLAGSPYGYTF. The CDR3 DNA reads as TGTGCCAGCAGCCAAGATCTAGCCGGGTCCCCCTATGGCTACACCTTC.